The entry below describes one T cell receptor beta chain. Its antigen is currently not known. There are no base qualities to consult, and no much larger clone falls within one base. Spanning cysteine to phenylalanine, the CDR3 consists of 14 amino acids. Of the read, only the CDR3 DNA is kept; its 42 bases are in frame from base 1. The junction shows trimming of 4 bases on V and 0 bases on J, plus 11 bases between the germline ends. The germline V gene (reference sequence) supplies CDR1 SGHNT and CDR2 YYREEE. Library preparation employed the immunoSEQ multiplex PCR assay. A mixture of 60 forward primers for TCR Vbeta segments and 13 reverse primers for TCR Jbeta segments was used in the multiplex PCR. A multiplex PCR assay on genomic DNA amplified the CDR3 region of rearranged TCR beta genes. The Illumina HiSeq System was used to sequence the amplified TCR beta libraries as 87-base-pair reads. In the original analysis: In a later analysis, tens of millions of unique TCR beta chains were counted across the roughly 610 repertoires, and roughly 11 million of these chains were shared by at least two donors. A nearest-neighbor algorithm error-corrected the raw reads and collapsed the reads into unique sequences, merging closely related sequences to remove PCR and sequencing errors. V, D and J gene segments were assigned by aligning CDR3 sequences to IMGT reference sequences. For a sequence to be retained, a match of at least six nucleotides to both a V gene segment and a J gene segment was required. Rearrangements were called productive when the CDR3 lacked stop codons and stayed in frame with V and J; all others were non-productive. Following IMGT convention, CDR3 was defined as the stretch from the second conserved V-encoded cysteine to the conserved J-encoded phenylalanine. In an earlier analysis of approximately 500 of the donors, sequences lacking an unambiguous match to a single V gene segment were excluded. An earlier analysis of over 450 of the donors classified V segments as functional when productive rearrangements were above 56.7% and as segregating when the standard deviation between donors was above 5%. To diagnose cytomegalovirus status from the catalog of TCR beta chain sequences, a statistical classification framework was built. V and J gene assignment, in a later analysis, came from comparing TCR nucleotide sequences with IMGT/GENE-DB human TR gene sequences. A later analysis assigned CDR3 sequences and most-parsimonious VDJ recombination scenarios with the TCRdist pipeline. In a later analysis, every TCR beta chain was defined by the combination of its CDR3 amino acid sequence and its V-gene family, and reads without a unique V-gene family were dropped. As a way to deal with suspected cross-contamination and a sequencing artifact, a later analysis dropped hundreds of nucleotide sequences that were highly shared and had low generation probability. In a later analysis, a clonal expansion index was calculated for each public chain from normalized within-repertoire ranks of inferred template counts. Generation probabilities in a later analysis came from a VDJ recombination model fitted to out-of-frame rearrangements, and those results were checked against IGoR. A later analysis scored TCR-TCR, TCR-HLA and TCR-CMV co-occurrence with hypergeometric tests, applying a repertoire-size bias correction to TCR pairs. False discovery rates were estimated in a later analysis by permuting HLA or CMV assignments 20 times. In a later analysis, co-occurring TCRs were grouped using DBSCAN, with TCRdist sequence similarity added in when clustering inside HLA-allele-positive subsets. For co-occurrence clustering, repertoires with fewer than 30,000 or more than 120,000 public chains were excluded, along with roughly five repertoires with anomalous nucleotide sharing. TCRdb limited this immuneACCESS table to in-frame rearrangements with V and J called. A share of clones is missing; checked studies link under half to unresolved V genes, and the rest is unexplained. The V and J calls and clone size are taken from that table; D and trimming were inferred from the DNA. The sample table shows 95,000 to 150,000 clones, and 75% to 85% are seen once. The ten largest clonotypes hold less than 2% of the sample.

This specimen belongs to a study of cytomegalovirus exposure and HLA in healthy donors (dated 2017 in TCRdb). For context, the study as a whole: In an earlier analysis of 587 of the donors, about 270 Gb of sequence data and 90 million to 120 million unique TCR beta sequences from 150 million to 200 million T cells were reported. An early release that covered fewer than 800 HLA-typed donors contained about 300 gigabases of sequencing data and 65 million to 100 million unique TCR sequences. Of the roughly 410 genotyped donors, 80% to 90% were placed in the genetic ancestry cluster associated with self-reported Caucasian donors. The aim of the study was to test whether cataloging public T cell receptors could identify signatures of past pathogen exposure. Using immunosequencing, the study profiled T cell repertoires from about 620 subjects and related those repertoires to cytomegalovirus serostatus. Along with the approximately 670-subject first cohort, a separate validation cohort of roughly 110 different subjects was used. High-throughput TCR immunosequencing, statistical association of individual TCRs with disease status, and machine learning were combined to predict cytomegalovirus infection status. A later analysis re-examined previously published TCR beta repertoires from just over 650 donors and added high-resolution HLA genotyping to investigate patterns of TCR occurrence. Rather than using new phenotypic data, the later analysis identified candidate immune exposures from TCR beta sequences and from how often those sequences occurred across donors. An earlier analysis of 587 of the donors applied high-throughput TCR beta sequencing to assess whether each TCR beta V gene segment acted as functional or pseudogenic. Donor age, sex, ethnicity and CMV serostatus were compiled alongside the repertoire data. Genome-wide SNP genotypes for about 60% of the roughly 700 donors were used in a later genetic analysis, which treated that subset as a discovery cohort. All discovery cohort repertoires had been generated on a single sequencing platform. HLA typing covered class I and class II loci at four-digit resolution. Typing coverage differed by locus: A, B, C, DRB1 and DQB1 were typed in about 620-630 donors, DQA1 in approximately 520, DPA1 in over 600, and DPB1 in just under 490. Because of strong linkage in the cohort, roughly five DR-DQ haplotypes were treated as single units for association and clustering. Across 398 genotyped donors of the cohort, an average of about 240,000 unique TCR beta nucleotide sequences per donor were sequenced, and 15% to 20% of those sequences were non-productive. General findings and caveats noted by the study authors: Immune exposure information for the cohort was limited to CMV serostatus. When HLA alleles, especially DR and DQ, strongly co-occurred, TCR associations were difficult to assign to individual alleles. A further reported finding was that TCR beta sequences accurately predicted the HLA-A and HLA-B alleles for most subjects in the first cohort. Correlated functional status among segregating V segments might be attributable to linkage disequilibrium, but an unknown experimental factor could not be ruled out. Sequencing depth was assumed to be roughly uniform across donors in the presence/absence analyses, though that assumption may not hold. The cohort was sequenced for TCR beta chains only, and without alpha or paired-chain data the features that could be detected were limited. The classifier was reported to diagnose cytomegalovirus status with high specificity and sensitivity in both the original cohort and the validation cohort. Because counts were too low, approximately 18 rarely observed V segments, including chromosome 9 orphons, were excluded from the earlier analysis of 500 to 700 of the donors. In a later genetic analysis, fewer N-insertions in productive TCRs were reported among donors in an Asian-associated ancestry cluster than the roughly 700-donor mean. A few of the identified cytomegalovirus-associated TCR beta chains were confirmed in vitro to be specific for cytomegalovirus antigens. The authors suggested that the approach could potentially be generalized to other disease states and immunological phenotypes. A later analysis associated 15,000 to 20,000 TCR beta sequences with specific HLA alleles at a false discovery rate of 0.05. A later genetic analysis associated a missense DCLRE1C variant with V-gene and J-gene trimming of TCR beta chains, and an independent cohort replicated the association. In the study, 150 to 200 TCR beta chains were listed as associated with cytomegalovirus. Most TCR sequences were seen in very few donors, while some public TCRs were found in many individuals. According to a later analysis, most CMV-associated TCR beta chains appeared to be HLA-restricted, and the HLA associations seemed to be driven largely by CMV exposure. In an earlier analysis of about 550 of the donors, most TCR beta V segments were observed in productive rearrangements about 90% or about 30% of the time, broadly matching IMGT annotations. In a later analysis, several top co-occurrence clusters were reported to appear linked to parvovirus B19, influenza, CMV and Epstein-Barr virus. A later analysis found that HLA-associated TCR beta chains were more clonally expanded and had lower generation probabilities than equally common non-associated chains. Some IMGT-functional V segments, including TRBV6-2 and TRBV6-3, could not be distinguished by the 87-base-pair reads and were therefore excluded. According to a later analysis, TCR association rates differed among HLA loci, with DRB1 alleles showing the most associated TCRs and HLA-C alleles showing the fewest. The sequencing pipeline was judged likely to have produced a cluster of highly shared sequence variants as a technical artifact. Because HLA typing was missing for some donors at each locus, association tests included only the typed subset.

The cohort comprised more than 550 healthy bone marrow donors. At the time of sampling, every cohort member was nominally healthy, though immune exposures that went unrecorded were likely present. The donor was CMV seronegative and belonged to the group of around 400 seronegative cohort members. Every donor gave a peripheral blood sample, and the peripheral blood mononuclear cells from that sample were used for TCR beta sequencing. The Qiagen DNeasy Blood Extraction Kit was used to extract genomic DNA from the blood cell samples. The chain employs TRBV5-4 and TRBJ2-7, with TRBD1 tentatively as D gene (6 bases match). The sequencing sample was made of PBMCs. The TCR was taken from a man aged 50-60 years in good health and CMV-seronegative. The CDR3 loop reads CASSRDRTSYEQYF. The nucleotides are TGTGCCAGCAGCCGTGACAGGACCTCCTACGAGCAGTACTTC.